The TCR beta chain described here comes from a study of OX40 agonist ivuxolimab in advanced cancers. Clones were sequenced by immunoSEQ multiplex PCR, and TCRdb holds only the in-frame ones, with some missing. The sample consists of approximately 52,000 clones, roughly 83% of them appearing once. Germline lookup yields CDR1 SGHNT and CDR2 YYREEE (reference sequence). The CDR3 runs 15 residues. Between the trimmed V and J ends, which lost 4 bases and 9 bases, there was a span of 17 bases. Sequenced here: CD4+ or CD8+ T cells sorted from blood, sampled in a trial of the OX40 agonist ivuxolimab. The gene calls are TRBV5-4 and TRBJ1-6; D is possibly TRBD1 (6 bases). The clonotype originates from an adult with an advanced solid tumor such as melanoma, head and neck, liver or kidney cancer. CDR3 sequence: CASSPRGGVGSPLHF. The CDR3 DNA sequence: TGTGCCAGCAGCCCGAGGGGGGGGGTTGGTTCACCCCTCCACTTT.